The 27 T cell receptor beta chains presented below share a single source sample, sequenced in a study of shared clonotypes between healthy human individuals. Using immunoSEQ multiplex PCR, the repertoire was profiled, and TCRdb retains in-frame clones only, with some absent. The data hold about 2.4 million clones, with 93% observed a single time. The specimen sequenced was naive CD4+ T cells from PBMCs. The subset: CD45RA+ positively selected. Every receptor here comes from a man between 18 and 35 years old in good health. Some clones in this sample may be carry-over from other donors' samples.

CDR3 sequence: CSVAGVAYGYTF. The CDR3 DNA reads TGCAGCGTTGCAGGGGTTGCGTATGGCTACACCTTC. V is TRBV29-1 and J is TRBJ1-2, with D perhaps TRBD1 (6 bases). CDR3 length: 12 amino acids. V gave up 4 bases and J gave up 5 bases, with 11 bases separating them. CDR1 is SQVTM, CDR2 ANQGSEA, per germline.

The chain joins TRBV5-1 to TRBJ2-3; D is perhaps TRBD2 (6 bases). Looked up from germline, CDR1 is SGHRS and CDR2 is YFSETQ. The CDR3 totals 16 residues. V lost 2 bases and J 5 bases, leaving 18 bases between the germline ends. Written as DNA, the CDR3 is TGCGCCAGCAGCTTACAAGGGGCGAGGGGAGGAGATACGCAGTATTTT. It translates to CASSLQGARGGDTQYF.

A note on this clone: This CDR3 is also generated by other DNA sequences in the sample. The CDR3 region is CASSQGLADNSYEQYF. CDR3 in DNA: TGTGCCAGCAGCCAAGGTCTAGCGGATAACTCCTACGAGCAGTACTTC. The genes are TRBV4-2 and TRBJ2-7, with 7 positions matching TRBD2. J was trimmed by 0 bases and V by 1 base; bases with no gene match: 6. The CDR3 loop spans 16 amino acids. Germline V CDR1 and CDR2: LGHNA, YNFKEQ.

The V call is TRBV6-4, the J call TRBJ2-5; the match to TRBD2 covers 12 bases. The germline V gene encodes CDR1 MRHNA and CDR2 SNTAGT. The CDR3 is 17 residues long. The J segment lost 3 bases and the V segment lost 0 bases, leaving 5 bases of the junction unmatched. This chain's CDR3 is CASSDSKTSGREETQYF. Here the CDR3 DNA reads TGTGCCAGCAGTGACTCGAAGACTAGCGGGAGAGAAGAGACCCAGTACTTC.

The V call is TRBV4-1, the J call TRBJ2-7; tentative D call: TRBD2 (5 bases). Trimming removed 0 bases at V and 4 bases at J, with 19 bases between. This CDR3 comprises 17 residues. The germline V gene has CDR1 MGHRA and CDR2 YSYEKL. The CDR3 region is CASSQEDLLQIGYEQYF. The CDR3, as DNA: TGCGCCAGCAGCCAAGAGGACTTGTTGCAGATTGGGTACGAGCAGTACTTC.

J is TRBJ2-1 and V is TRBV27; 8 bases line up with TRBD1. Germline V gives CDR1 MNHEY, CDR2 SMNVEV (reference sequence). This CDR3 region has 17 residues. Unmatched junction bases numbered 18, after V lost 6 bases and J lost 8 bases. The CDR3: CASSTSSRGLIRYEQFF. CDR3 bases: TGTGCCAGCAGCACATCCTCCAGGGGGCTAATTCGCTATGAGCAGTTCTTC.

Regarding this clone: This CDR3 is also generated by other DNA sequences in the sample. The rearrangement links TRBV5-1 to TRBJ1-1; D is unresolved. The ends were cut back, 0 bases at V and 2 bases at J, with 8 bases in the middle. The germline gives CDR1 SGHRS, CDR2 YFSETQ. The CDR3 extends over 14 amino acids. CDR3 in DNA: TGCGCCAGCAGCTTGGGGACGGGTAACACTGAAGCTTTCTTT. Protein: CASSLGTGNTEAFF.

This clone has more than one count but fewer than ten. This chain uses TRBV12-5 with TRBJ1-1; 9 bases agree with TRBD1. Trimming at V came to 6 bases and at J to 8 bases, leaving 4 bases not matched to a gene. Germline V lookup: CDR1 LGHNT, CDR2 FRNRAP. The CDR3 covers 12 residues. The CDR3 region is CASGLGQGEAFF. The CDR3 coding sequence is TGTGCTAGTGGACTAGGACAGGGGGAAGCTTTCTTT. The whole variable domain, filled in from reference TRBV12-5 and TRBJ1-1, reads DARVTQTPRHKVTEMGQEVTMRCQPILGHNTVFWYRQTMMQGLELLAYFRNRAPLDDSGMPKDRFSAEMPDATLATLKIQPSEPRDSAVYFCASGLGQGEAFFGQGTRLTVV.

The CDR3 sequence is CASSPPGQQSSYEQYF. DNA for the CDR3: TGTGCCAGCAGCCCACCGGGACAGCAATCCTCCTACGAGCAGTACTTC. The rearrangement uses TRBV5-4 and TRBJ2-7; 7 bases agree with TRBD1. This CDR3 is built from 16 residues. Germline V gene sequence: CDR1 SGHNT, CDR2 YYREEE (reference sequence). Germline trimming cut 4 bases from V and 0 bases from J; bases unmatched to any gene: 10.

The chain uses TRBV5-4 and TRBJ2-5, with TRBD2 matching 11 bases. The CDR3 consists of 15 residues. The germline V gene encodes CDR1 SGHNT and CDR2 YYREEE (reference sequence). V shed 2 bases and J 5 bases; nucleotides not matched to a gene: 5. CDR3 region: CASSFSGRAVETQYF. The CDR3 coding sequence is TGTGCCAGCAGCTTTAGCGGGAGGGCCGTGGAGACCCAGTACTTC.

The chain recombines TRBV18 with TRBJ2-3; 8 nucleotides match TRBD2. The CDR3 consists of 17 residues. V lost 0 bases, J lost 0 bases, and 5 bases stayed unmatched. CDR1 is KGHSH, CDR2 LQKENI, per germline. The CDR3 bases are TGTGCCAGCTCACCACCGGGACTAGGGGTTAGCACAGATACGCAGTATTTT. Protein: CASSPPGLGVSTDTQYF.

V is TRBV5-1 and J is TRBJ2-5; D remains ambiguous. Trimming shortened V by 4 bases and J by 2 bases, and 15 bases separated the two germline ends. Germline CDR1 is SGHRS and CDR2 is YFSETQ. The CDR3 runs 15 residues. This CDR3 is CASSLLPGFQETQYF. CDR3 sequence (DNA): TGCGCCAGCAGCCTTCTGCCAGGCTTTCAAGAGACCCAGTACTTC.

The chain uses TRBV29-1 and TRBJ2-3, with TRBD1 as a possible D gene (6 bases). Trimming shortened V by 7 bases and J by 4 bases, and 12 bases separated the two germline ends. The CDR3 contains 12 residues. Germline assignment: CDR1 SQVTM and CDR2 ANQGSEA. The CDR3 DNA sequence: TGCAGCGAGTTACAGGGCGCAGATACGCAGTATTTT. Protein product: CSELQGADTQYF.

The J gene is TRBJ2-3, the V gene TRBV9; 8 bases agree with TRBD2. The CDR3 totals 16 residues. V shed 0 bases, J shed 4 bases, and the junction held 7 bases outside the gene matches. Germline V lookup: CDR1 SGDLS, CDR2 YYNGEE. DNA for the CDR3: TGTGCCAGCAGCGTAGCTGGACTAGCATGGGCAGATACGCAGTATTTT. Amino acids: CASSVAGLAWADTQYF.

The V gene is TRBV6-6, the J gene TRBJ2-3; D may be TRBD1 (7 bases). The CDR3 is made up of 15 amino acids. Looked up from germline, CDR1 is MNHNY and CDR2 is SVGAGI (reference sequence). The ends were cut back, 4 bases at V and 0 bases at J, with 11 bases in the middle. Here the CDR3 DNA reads TGTGCCAGCAGTTCGCGGGACAGAAGCACAGATACGCAGTATTTT. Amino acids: CASSSRDRSTDTQYF.

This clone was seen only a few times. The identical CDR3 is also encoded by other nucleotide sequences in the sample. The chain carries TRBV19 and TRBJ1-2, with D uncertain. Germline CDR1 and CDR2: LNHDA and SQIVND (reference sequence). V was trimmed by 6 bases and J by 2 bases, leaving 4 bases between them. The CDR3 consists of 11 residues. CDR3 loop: CASRENYGYTF. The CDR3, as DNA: TGTGCCAGTAGGGAGAACTATGGCTACACCTTC.

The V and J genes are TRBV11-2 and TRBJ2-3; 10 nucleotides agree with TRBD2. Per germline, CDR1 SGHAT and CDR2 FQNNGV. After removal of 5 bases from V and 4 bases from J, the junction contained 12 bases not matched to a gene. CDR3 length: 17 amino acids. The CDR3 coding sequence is TGTGCCAGCAGCCAGGGGATCCTAGCGGGAGAACCAGATACGCAGTATTTT. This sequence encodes CASSQGILAGEPDTQYF.

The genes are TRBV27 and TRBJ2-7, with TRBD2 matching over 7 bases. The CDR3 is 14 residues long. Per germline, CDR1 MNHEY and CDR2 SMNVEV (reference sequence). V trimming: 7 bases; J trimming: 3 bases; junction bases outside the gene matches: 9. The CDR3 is CASKTELADYEQYF. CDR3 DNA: TGTGCCAGCAAAACCGAGCTAGCGGACTACGAGCAGTACTTC.

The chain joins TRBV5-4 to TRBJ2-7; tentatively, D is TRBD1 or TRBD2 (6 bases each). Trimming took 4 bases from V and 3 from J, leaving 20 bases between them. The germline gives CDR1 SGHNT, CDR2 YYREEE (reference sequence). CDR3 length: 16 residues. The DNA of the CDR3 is TGTGCCAGCAGCCACGGGGGCGGGACCCCATACTACGAGCAGTACTTC. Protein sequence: CASSHGGGTPYYEQYF. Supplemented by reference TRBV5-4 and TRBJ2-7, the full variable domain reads ETGVTQSPTHLIKTRGQQVTLRCSSQSGHNTVSWYQQALGQGPQFIFQYYREEENGRGNFPPRFSGLQFPNYSSELNVNALELDDSALYLCASSHGGGTPYYEQYFGPGTRLTVT.

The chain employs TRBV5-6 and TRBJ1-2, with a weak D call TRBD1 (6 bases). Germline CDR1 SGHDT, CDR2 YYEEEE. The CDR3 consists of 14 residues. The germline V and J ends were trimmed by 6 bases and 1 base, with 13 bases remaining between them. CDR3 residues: CASTLQGFNYGYTF. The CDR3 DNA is TGTGCCAGCACCCTACAGGGATTTAACTATGGCTACACCTTC.

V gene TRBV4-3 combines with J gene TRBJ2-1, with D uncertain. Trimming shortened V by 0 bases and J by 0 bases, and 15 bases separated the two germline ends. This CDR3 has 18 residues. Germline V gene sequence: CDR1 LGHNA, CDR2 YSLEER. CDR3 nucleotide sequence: TGCGCCAGCAGCCAAGATAGCCCGATACAGAGCTCCTACAATGAGCAGTTCTTC. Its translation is CASSQDSPIQSSYNEQFF.

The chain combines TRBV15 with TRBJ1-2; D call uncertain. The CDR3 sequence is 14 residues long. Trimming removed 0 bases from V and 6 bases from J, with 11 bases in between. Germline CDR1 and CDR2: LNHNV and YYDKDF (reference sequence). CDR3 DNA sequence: TGTGCCACCAGCAGAGATGCGGGGATCGATGGCTACACCTTC. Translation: CATSRDAGIDGYTF.

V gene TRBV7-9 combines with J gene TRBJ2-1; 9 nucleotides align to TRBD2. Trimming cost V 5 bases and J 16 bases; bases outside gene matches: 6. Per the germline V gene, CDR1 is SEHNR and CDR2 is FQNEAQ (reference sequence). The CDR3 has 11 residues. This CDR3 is CASSISSGKFF. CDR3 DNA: TGTGCCAGCAGCATCTCTAGCGGGAAATTCTTC.

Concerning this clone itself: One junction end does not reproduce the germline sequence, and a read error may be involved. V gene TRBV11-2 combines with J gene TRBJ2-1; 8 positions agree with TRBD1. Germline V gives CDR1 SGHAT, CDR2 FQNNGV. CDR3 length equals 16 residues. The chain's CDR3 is CASSLDFRGQGNEQFF. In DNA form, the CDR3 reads TGTGCCAGCAGCCTAGACTTCAGGGGGCAAGGCAATGAGCAGTTCTTC.

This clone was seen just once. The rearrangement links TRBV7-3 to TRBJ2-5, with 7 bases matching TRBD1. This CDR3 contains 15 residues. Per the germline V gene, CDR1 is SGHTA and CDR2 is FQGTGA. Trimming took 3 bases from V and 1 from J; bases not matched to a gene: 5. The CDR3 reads CASSFSGQFQETQYF. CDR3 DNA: TGTGCCAGCAGCTTTTCGGGACAGTTCCAAGAGACCCAGTACTTC.

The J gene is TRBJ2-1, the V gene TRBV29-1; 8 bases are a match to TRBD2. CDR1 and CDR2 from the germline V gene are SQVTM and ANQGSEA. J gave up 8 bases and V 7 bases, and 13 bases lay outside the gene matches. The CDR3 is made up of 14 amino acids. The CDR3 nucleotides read TGCAGCGCTGCCGGGACTAGGTATAGGGATGAGCAGTTCTTC. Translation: CSAAGTRYRDEQFF.

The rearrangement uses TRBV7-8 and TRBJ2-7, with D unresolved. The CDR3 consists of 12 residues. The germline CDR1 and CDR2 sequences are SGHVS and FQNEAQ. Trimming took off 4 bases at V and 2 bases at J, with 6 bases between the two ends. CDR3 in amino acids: CASSSITYEQYF. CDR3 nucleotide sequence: TGTGCCAGCAGCTCGATAACCTACGAGCAGTACTTC.